The 26 T cell receptor beta chains listed next were all sequenced from one sample in a study of T-cell reconstitution after alpha-beta-depleted transplantation in children. Library preparation (for TCRbeta) was performed with unique molecular identifiers. TCRdb passed the PCR reads through MiXCR, listing each CDR3 protein once. The repertoire holds approximately 190,000 distinct CDR3 sequences, with around 5.9% as singletons. The sequencing used PBMCs, collected before TCRalphabeta/CD19-depleted stem cell transplant. These TCRs come from a girl under three years old with combined immunodeficiency, due to receive a stem cell transplant.

V gene TRBV6-5 combines with J gene TRBJ2-3; possible D gene TRBD1, 5 bases. Germline V gives CDR1 MNHEY, CDR2 SVGAGI. This CDR3 contains 15 residues. Trimming took off 0 bases at V and 2 bases at J, with 9 bases between the two ends. The CDR3, as DNA: TGTGCCAGCAGTTACTCGGGGCCGTCCACAGATACGCAGTATTTT. It is translated as CASSYSGPSTDTQYF.

On this clonotype itself: This clone may be a read error of a much larger clone one base away. The V call is TRBV7-2, the J call TRBJ2-3; 7 bases line up with TRBD2. CDR1 and CDR2 (germline): SGHTA, FQGNSA. This CDR3 is built from 15 residues. V lost 1 base and J lost 5; bases outside the gene matches: 6. CDR3 sequence: CASSLGGLERDTQYF. CDR3 DNA: TGTGCCAGCAGCTTAGGAGGACTAGAGCGAGATACGCAGTATTTT. The full variable domain, its missing parts supplied by reference TRBV7-2 and TRBJ2-3, is GAGVSQSPSNKVTEKGKDVELRCDPISGHTALYWYRQSLGQGLEFLIYFQGNSAPDKSGLPSDRFSAERTGGSVSTLTIQRTQQEDSAVYLCASSLGGLERDTQYFGPGTRLTVL.

This clonotype was picked up many times. The chain carries TRBV27 and TRBJ2-1; the D gene is possibly TRBD2 (5 bases). The CDR3 runs to 14 residues. The V end was cut by 2 bases, the J end by 4 bases, with 9 bases between. The germline V gene encodes CDR1 MNHEY and CDR2 SMNVEV (reference sequence). The CDR3 sequence is CASSLHGDYNEQFF. CDR3 DNA: TGTGCCAGCAGTTTACACGGGGATTACAATGAGCAGTTCTTC.

This sequence joins TRBV5-6 and TRBJ1-2; 10 bases are a match to TRBD1. V gave up 4 bases and J gave up 4 bases; unmatched junction bases: 4. The CDR3 runs 14 residues. The germline V gene encodes CDR1 SGHDT and CDR2 YYEEEE. The CDR3: CASSRGTGVYGYTF. The CDR3 region has the DNA TGTGCCAGCAGCCGGGGGACAGGGGTCTATGGCTACACCTTC.

This clonotype was counted many times. The chain uses TRBV6-2 or TRBV6-3 and TRBJ2-7; TRBD2 aligns across 8 bases. The CDR3 spans 16 residues. V shed 7 bases, J shed 10 bases, and the junction held 21 bases outside the gene matches. CDR1 is MNHEY, CDR2 SVGEGT, per germline. The CDR3: CASTDETSDFFYGQYF. In DNA form, the CDR3 reads TGTGCCAGCACTGACGAGACTAGCGATTTTTTCTACGGACAGTACTTC.

This clonotype has just a few counts. This chain connects TRBV28 to TRBJ2-7; D is undetermined. Per germline, CDR1 MDHEN and CDR2 SYDVKM. The CDR3 loop spans 16 amino acids. Trimming removed 5 bases at V and 2 bases at J, with 19 bases between. The CDR3 sequence: CASSLPGSLPPYEQYF. In DNA, the CDR3 is TGTGCCAGCAGTCTCCCCGGGTCGCTTCCCCCCTACGAGCAGTACTTC.

This chain links TRBV5-1 with TRBJ2-3; 8 nucleotides match TRBD1. The V gene end was trimmed by 4 bases and the J gene end by 5 bases; junction bases not matched to a gene: 15. Germline V lookup: CDR1 SGHRS, CDR2 YFSETQ. The CDR3 sequence is 17 residues long. The CDR3 spells CASSQALGAGGEDTQYF. CDR3 nucleotides: TGCGCCAGCAGCCAAGCATTAGGGGCAGGGGGCGAAGATACGCAGTATTTT.

The CDR3 region has the DNA TGCGCCAGCAGCCAGACCCGGGACTTCCGCCTGAATGAGCAGTTCTTC. Amino acid sequence: CASSQTRDFRLNEQFF. The genes are TRBV4-1 and TRBJ2-1; D possibly corresponds to TRBD2 (6 bases). CDR3 length equals 16 residues. The germline V and J ends were trimmed by 3 bases and 7 bases, with 19 bases remaining between them. Germline loops: CDR1 MGHRA, CDR2 YSYEKL.

There are many counts of this clonotype. The genes are TRBV7-2 and TRBJ2-7, with D possibly matching TRBD1 (5 bases). V was trimmed by 1 base and J by 5 bases, leaving 9 bases between them. The germline gives CDR1 SGHTA, CDR2 FQGNSA. CDR3 length equals 13 residues. The CDR3 spells CASSLDSRDEQYF. CDR3 nucleotide sequence: TGTGCCAGCAGCTTAGACAGCAGGGACGAGCAGTACTTC.

The table lists this clonotype with many counts. The rearrangement joins TRBV6-4 to TRBJ2-1, with D tentatively TRBD2 (7 bases). CDR1 is MRHNA and CDR2 is SNTAGT in the germline V gene. The CDR3 has 14 residues. Trimming removed 4 bases from V and 8 bases from J, with 15 bases in between. The CDR3: CASSVGGALDEQFF. In DNA, the CDR3 is TGTGCCAGCAGTGTAGGGGGGGCCTTGGATGAGCAGTTCTTC.

This clonotype was seen ten or more times. The chain uses TRBV5-6 and TRBJ1-4; 7 bases are a match to TRBD1. Germline V gene lookup returns CDR1 SGHDT and CDR2 YYEEEE. CDR3 length equals 16 residues. The ends lost 1 base at V and 8 bases at J; junction bases unmatched: 11. The CDR3 is CASSLLKGPGGEKLFF. The CDR3 nucleotides read TGTGCCAGCAGCTTGTTAAAGGGGCCAGGGGGAGAAAAACTGTTTTTT.

This clonotype was recorded at least ten times. The V and J genes are TRBV11-2 and TRBJ2-4, with D unresolved. The CDR3 loop spans 16 amino acids. Deletions cut 5 bases from V and 0 bases from J, with 14 bases between. The germline V gene encodes CDR1 SGHAT and CDR2 FQNNGV. The CDR3 DNA follows: TGTGCCAGCAGCCCCTGGGGTGGGGTAGCCAAAAACATTCAGTACTTC. This sequence encodes CASSPWGGVAKNIQYF.

The table lists this clonotype with many counts. The chain uses TRBV20-1 and TRBJ2-1; 10 bases match TRBD2. The ends lost 0 bases at V and 10 bases at J; junction bases unmatched: 9. This CDR3 is built from 15 residues. Germline V lookup: CDR1 DFQATT, CDR2 SNEGSKA (reference sequence). As DNA, the CDR3 is TGCAGTGCTAGAGATCTAGCGGGGGCCGCCAGCGAGCAGTTCTTC. This gives the protein CSARDLAGAASEQFF.

There are many counts of this clonotype. The J gene is TRBJ2-7, the V gene TRBV20-1, with no clear D. V dropped 8 bases and J dropped 0 bases, with 17 bases sitting between them. The CDR3 loop spans 14 amino acids. Germline lookup yields CDR1 DFQATT and CDR2 SNEGSKA (reference sequence). CDR3 in DNA: TGCAGTCGATTCAGGCCTCCCAGCTCCTACGAGCAGTACTTC. Translated: CSRFRPPSSYEQYF.

At least ten counts were recorded for this clonotype. This chain connects TRBV7-6 to TRBJ2-2, with 7 bases aligning to TRBD2. Trimming at V came to 7 bases and at J to 1 base, leaving 9 bases not matched to a gene. Germline V lookup: CDR1 SGHVS, CDR2 FNYEAQ. The length of the CDR3 is 16 residues. CDR3 nucleotide sequence: TGTGCCAGCACACTCATAGCGGGTTTGAACACCGGGGAGCTGTTTTTT. This translates into CASTLIAGLNTGELFF.

This clonotype was seen at least ten times. The chain couples TRBV6-2 or TRBV6-3 to TRBJ2-1; 9 nucleotides align to TRBD1. CDR3 length equals 15 residues. CDR1 and CDR2 from the germline V gene are MNHEY and SVGEGT. V dropped 6 bases and J dropped 7; count of bases not matched to a gene: 10. The CDR3, as DNA: TGTGCCAGCAGCCGTCAAGGGACAGGGATAAATGAGCAGTTCTTC. It translates to CASSRQGTGINEQFF.

CDR3 sequence (DNA): TGCGCCAGCAGCTTCAGCGGTCCATCCTACGAGCAGTACTTC. It translates to CASSFSGPSYEQYF. The chain joins TRBV5-1 to TRBJ2-7, with a possible D match to TRBD2 (5 bases). The V gene lost 2 bases and the J gene lost 1 base, with 10 bases spanning the gap. There are 14 residues in the CDR3. Germline V gives CDR1 SGHRS, CDR2 YFSETQ.

The table lists this clonotype with many counts. The chain recombines TRBV20-1 with TRBJ1-5; D perhaps matches TRBD1 (6 bases). V was cut by 4 bases and J by 0 bases, with 16 bases left in between. The CDR3 covers 16 residues. The V gene's germline CDR1 is DFQATT and CDR2 SNEGSKA (reference sequence). The CDR3 sequence: CSAILQGILSNQPQHF. The DNA for the CDR3 is TGCAGTGCTATCCTCCAGGGGATACTTAGCAATCAGCCCCAGCATTTT.

This clonotype was seen many times. This rearrangement joins TRBV24-1 to TRBJ2-1; weak D call: TRBD1 (6 bases). V was clipped by 1 base and J by 5 bases, with 14 bases between them. Germline CDR1 KGHDR, CDR2 SFDVKD. The CDR3 is 16 residues long. CDR3 in DNA: TGTGCCACCAGTGATTTCCTTGAGGACAGACACAATGAGCAGTTCTTC. Residues: CATSDFLEDRHNEQFF.

This clonotype has ten or more counts. This chain uses TRBV7-6 with TRBJ2-3; possible D gene TRBD2, 6 bases. V was pared by 1 base and J by 1 base, with 9 bases between. Looked up from germline, CDR1 is SGHVS and CDR2 is FNYEAQ. CDR3 length: 15 amino acids. The CDR3 DNA reads as TGTGCCAGCAGCTTAGGAGGGGAGGGCACAGATACGCAGTATTTT. It specifies CASSLGGEGTDTQYF.

The table lists this clonotype with a few counts. The rearrangement joins TRBV5-6 to TRBJ2-1, with 8 positions matching TRBD2. The CDR3 length is 16 residues. V lost 2 bases to trimming and J lost 0 bases; unmatched junction nucleotides: 4. Germline V gene lookup returns CDR1 SGHDT and CDR2 YYEEEE. CDR3 amino acids: CASSFERGNSYNEQFF. The DNA for the CDR3 is TGTGCCAGCAGCTTCGAGCGGGGGAACTCCTACAATGAGCAGTTCTTC.

To note about this clonotype: Given a much more abundant clone one base away, this may be a read error. The chain is built from TRBV21-1 and TRBJ1-2; the table names TRBD1, a call not compared with the DNA. TRBV21-1 is a listed pseudogene. The CDR3 is 15 residues long. The CDR3 sequence: CAIQQGCEANNGYTF. The CDR3 nucleotides are TGTGCCATACAACAGGGGTGCGAAGCTAACAATGGCTACACCTTC.

This clonotype was observed at least ten times. The J gene is TRBJ2-7, the V gene TRBV5-1, with TRBD1 matching over 10 bases. Germline V gives CDR1 SGHRS, CDR2 YFSETQ. Trimming removed 2 bases from V and 6 bases from J; junction bases left unmatched: 8. The CDR3 runs to 15 residues. The CDR3 coding sequence is TGCGCCAGCAGCTTAGGGACAGGGGAACTTGGCGAGCAGTACTTC. It yields the protein CASSLGTGELGEQYF.

Concerning this clonotype itself: Possible read error: a much larger clone is one base away. J is TRBJ2-2 and V is TRBV5-1; 10 bases map to TRBD2. The trim removed 5 bases at V and 6 bases at J, leaving 13 bases unmatched. Germline V CDR1 and CDR2: SGHRS, YFSETQ. The CDR3 covers 17 residues. The CDR3 spells CASRLRSGGAVSGELFF. Here the CDR3 DNA reads TGCGCCAGCAGGTTGAGGAGCGGGGGGGCAGTATCCGGGGAGCTGTTTTTT. The full variable domain, rest sourced from reference TRBV5-1 and TRBJ2-2, is KAGVTQTPRYLIKTRGQQVTLSCSPISGHRSVSWYQQTPGQGLQFLFEYFSETQRNKGNFPGRFSGRQFSNSRSEMNVSTLELGDSALYLCASRLRSGGAVSGELFFGEGSRLTVL.

In this sample, this clonotype turned up many times. The chain employs TRBV29-1 and TRBJ1-1, with D unresolved. The CDR3 extends over 13 amino acids. Germline V CDR1 and CDR2: SQVTM, ANQGSEA. Trimming left V 4 bases short and J 0 bases short, with 9 bases between. CDR3 DNA: TGCAGCGTTGTGGCAGCCCTGAACACTGAAGCTTTCTTT. Translating gives CSVVAALNTEAFF.

This clonotype was counted a single time. This may arise from a read error, as a much more abundant clone is one base away. This chain uses TRBV3-1 with TRBJ1-3; D remains ambiguous. Germline CDR1 and CDR2: LGHDT and YNNKEL (reference sequence). The CDR3 runs 13 residues. CDR3 nucleotides: TGTGCCAGCAGCCCCCGCTCTGGAGACACCATATATTTT. As protein: CASSPRSGDTIYF. Looking up the rest from reference TRBV3-1 and TRBJ1-3 gives the full variable domain: DTAVSQTPKYLVTQMGNDKSIKCEQNLGHDTMYWYKQDSKKFLKIMFSYNNKELIINETVPNRFSPKSPDKAHLNLHINSLELGDSAVYFCASSPRSGDTIYFGEGSWLTVV.